This TCR beta chain was recorded in a study of tissue T cells after allogeneic stem cell transplantation. Looked up from germline, CDR1 is SGHRS and CDR2 is YFSETQ. This CDR3 is 15 amino acids long. Trimming left V 6 bases short and J 8 bases short, with 21 bases between. Study-level results: In patients and mice, blood and spleen missed much of tissue repertoire. Shared clones across patients were few; motif clustering revealed tissue-specific shared signatures.

Sequencing of TCRbeta CDR3 at survey depth gave sequences and template counts. Assay used: immunoSEQ multiplex PCR; TCRdb lists only in-frame clones, some missing. There are about 10,000 clones in the sample; 60% occur only once, and over 8.5% lies in the top ten. About this clone: Its antigen is unidentified.

The rearrangement uses TRBV5-1 and TRBJ1-5; D unresolved. Sequencing used tissue from the jejunum, obtained at autopsy. The clonotype originates from a woman between 18 and 55 years old with breast cancer. The CDR3 here is CASTPLGSMDEPQHF. The CDR3, as DNA: TGCGCCAGCACCCCCCTAGGTTCCATGGATGAGCCCCAGCATTTT.